This entry features one TCR beta chain sequence. As yet, its antigen is unknown. The data are from a study of identical twins. Study findings and constraints: Out-of-frame alpha sequences common to twins exhibited an excess of low generation probability. Twins' surplus sharing was weaker for beta out-of-frame sequences.

Each cDNA held unique molecular identifiers, and template switching gave it a universal primer site. TCRdb passed the 5' RACE reads through MiXCR, listing each CDR3 protein once. The table records 1.5 million to 2 million distinct CDR3 sequences, under 35% of them present only once. The CDR3 consists of 13 residues. Between the trimmed V and J ends, which lost 6 bases and 6 bases, there was a span of 17 bases. In germline, CDR1 is DFQATT, CDR2 SNEGSKA (reference sequence). The J gene is TRBJ1-2, the V gene TRBV20-1; possible D gene TRBD1, 5 bases. The receptor was derived from a newborn girl in good health. Sequencing was done on a sample of cord blood. The CDR3 protein is CSALPGTSHGYTF. In DNA form, the CDR3 reads TGCAGTGCCCTCCCCGGGACCAGCCATGGCTACACCTTC.